This T cell receptor beta chain was captured in a study of CD8 T cells in Susac syndrome. Worth noting for this clonotype: Its antigen remains unidentified.

V shed 6 bases and J 7 bases; nucleotides not matched to a gene: 8. The CDR3 contains 15 residues. The T cells that were sequenced for TCR beta were CD8+ and CD4+ cells from blood. An input of roughly 0.5 to 1 ug of RNA was subjected to reverse transcription using random hexamers. Coverage of TCR beta CDR3 amplification by immunoSEQ multiplex PCR extended to 54 Vbeta and 13 Jbeta. In TCRdb, the immunoSEQ multiplex PCR reads were re-called with MiXCR into one record per CDR3 protein. Among over 80,000 distinct CDR3 sequences listed, over 85% were seen once. Study-wide points: The TCR sequencing and HLA analysis in the study involved a relatively small number of individuals, as the study acknowledged.

The J gene is TRBJ2-1, the V gene TRBV12-3 or TRBV12-4, with 11 positions matching TRBD1. Sequenced input: CD8+ T cells from PBMCs. This clonotype originated in a human donor in good health. The chain's CDR3 is CASSQGTGGQNEQFF. The CDR3, as DNA: TGTGCCAGCAGCCAGGGGACAGGGGGACAGAATGAGCAGTTCTTC.